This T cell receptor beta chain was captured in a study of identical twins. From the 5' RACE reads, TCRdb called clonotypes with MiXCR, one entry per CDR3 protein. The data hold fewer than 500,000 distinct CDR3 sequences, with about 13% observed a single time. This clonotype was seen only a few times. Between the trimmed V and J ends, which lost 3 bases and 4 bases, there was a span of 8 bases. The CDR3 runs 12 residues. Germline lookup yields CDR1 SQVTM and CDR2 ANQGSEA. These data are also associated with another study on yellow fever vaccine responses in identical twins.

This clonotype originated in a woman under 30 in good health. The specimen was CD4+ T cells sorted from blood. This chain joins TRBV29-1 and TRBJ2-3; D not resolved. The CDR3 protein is CSVDPGSDTQYF. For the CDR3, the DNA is TGCAGCGTTGATCCCGGGTCAGATACGCAGTATTTT.